These T cell receptor beta chains were read from a single sample in a study of cytomegalovirus exposure and HLA in healthy donors. Clones were sequenced by immunoSEQ multiplex PCR, and TCRdb holds only the in-frame ones, with some missing. The table shows more than 110,000 clones, with 88% occurring only once. Material for sequencing was PBMCs. The source is a woman younger than 30 in good health and CMV-seropositive. Each CDR3 is given with its conserved first and last residue. Fields, in order: V gene, J gene, CDR3 length, CDR3 protein.

>TRBV15|TRBJ1-4|16
CATSRGEGTGGEKLFF
>TRBV7-8|TRBJ1-1|14
CASSFLTGGTEAFF
>TRBV9|TRBJ1-5|14
CASSALAGNQPQHF
>TRBV19|TRBJ2-7|17
CASSPLRAAGELHEQYF
>TRBV9|TRBJ2-1|17
CASSVAPTSGSGNEQFF
>TRBV6-6|TRBJ1-1|16
CASSYSPMTGFTEAFF
>TRBV7-2|TRBJ2-3|14
CASSSGQTTDTQYF
>TRBV4-1|TRBJ1-1|18
CASSQEWGAGGGNTEAFF
>TRBV4-1|TRBJ1-5|17
CASSQVRGTGKDQPQHF
>TRBV7-9|TRBJ1-6|16
CASSPDGSSYNSPLHF
>TRBV29-1|TRBJ2-7|12
CSVQFTGYEQYF
>TRBV28|TRBJ1-2|13
CASRGGLNYGYTF
>TRBV27|TRBJ1-1|15
CASSLSPSSNTEAFF
>TRBV10-1|TRBJ1-5|15
CASSEEQLQDQPQHF
>TRBV7-9|TRBJ2-1|15
CASSGPSGNNNEQFF
>TRBV6-1|TRBJ1-1|15
CASSEGAGWNTEAFF
>TRBV2|TRBJ1-2|16
CASPLPPDRSNYGYTF
>TRBV5-1|TRBJ2-5|17
CASSLTGRIIKSETQYF
>TRBV2|TRBJ1-5|14
CASSEGQGGQPQHF
>TRBV5-1|TRBJ1-3|15
CASSLTTGPGNTIYF
>TRBV7-3|TRBJ2-5|15
CASSLTRESGETQYF
>TRBV7-2|TRBJ2-7|15
CASSSIAGGTYEQYF
>TRBV5-1|TRBJ1-1|13
CASSPQGYTEAFF
>TRBV4-3|TRBJ2-7|19
CASSQDIGLSGGGFYEQYF
>TRBV1|TRBJ2-7|13
CTSSRSTGAEQYF
>TRBV4-1|TRBJ2-2|14
CASSEQGYTGELFF
>TRBV5-1|TRBJ2-5|17
CASSLGGLAGQGETQYF
>TRBV6-5|TRBJ1-4|14
CASSSQGAGEKLFF
>TRBV5-6|TRBJ2-1|16
CASSILGQGAVDEQFF